Sequencing of this T cell receptor (beta chain) was carried out in a study of CD8 T cells in Susac syndrome. Reverse transcription of roughly 0.5 to 1 ug RNA was carried out with random hexamers. Amplification of the TCR beta CDR3 was carried out by immunoSEQ multiplex PCR, which spanned a total of 54 Vbeta and 13 Jbeta segments. MiXCR, applied by TCRdb to the immunoSEQ multiplex PCR reads, yields one record per CDR3 protein. The data show about 85,000 distinct CDR3 sequences, about 93% seen once. Per germline, CDR1 SEHNR and CDR2 FQNEAQ (reference sequence). There are 16 residues in the CDR3. Trimming took off 5 bases at V and 5 bases at J, with 20 bases between the two ends. Healthy donors formed controls matched for age and sex.

This rearrangement joins TRBV7-9 to TRBJ2-3, with no clear D. The sequencing input was CD8+ T cells from PBMCs. The clonotype comes from a human donor in good health. The CDR3 sequence: CASSPRRSSSIDTQYF. The CDR3 nucleotides are TGTGCCAGCAGCCCTCGACGGTCTAGTTCTATAGATACGCAGTATTTT.